The next 29 T cell receptor beta chains were all read from a single sample in a study of T cells in Graves' hyperthyroidism and ophthalmopathy. RNA transcripts served as the template for amplifying TCR beta CDR3 regions. Researchers ran a first-round RT-PCR on the TCR CDR3 using the HTBI primer set. TCRdb re-called the multiplex PCR reads with MiXCR, one entry per CDR3 protein. The sample comprises under 400,000 distinct CDR3 sequences, 15% to 18% of which are singletons, and approximately 30% rests with the top ten. Sample: blood. These receptors originate from a woman between 18 and 30 years old with Graves' hyperthyroidism that later progressed to Graves' ophthalmopathy.

This clonotype has just a few counts. The V and J genes are TRBV6-4 and TRBJ2-7, with 7 positions matching TRBD1. CDR1 MRHNA and CDR2 SNTAGT come from the germline V gene. CDR3 size: 21 residues. V lost 2 bases to trimming and J lost 4 bases; unmatched junction nucleotides: 26. The CDR3 region is CASSDGAGGHLYLMSGYEQYF. As DNA, the CDR3 is TGTGCCAGCAGTGACGGGGCAGGGGGTCACCTTTACCTTATGTCGGGTTACGAGCAGTACTTC.

As to this clonotype: This may stem from a read error, because a much larger clone lies one nucleotide away. The CDR3 nucleotides are TGTGCCTGGAGAGGGGGGATCATCGGATCGGGTGGCTACACCTTC. It specifies CAWRGGIIGSGGYTF. The gene calls are TRBV30 and TRBJ1-2; weak D call: TRBD1 (6 bases). Trimming took 3 bases from V and 7 from J, leaving 21 bases between them. The CDR3 length is 15 residues. Germline CDR1 is GTSNPN and CDR2 is SVGIG (reference sequence).

This clonotype showed up just a few times. V gene TRBV6-1 combines with J gene TRBJ1-2, with D possibly TRBD1 on 5 matching bases. CDR1 is MNHNS, CDR2 SASEGT, per germline. This CDR3 has 15 residues. V lost 4 bases to trimming and J lost 0 bases, with 12 bases between them. The CDR3 region is CASSGLGGPNYGYTF. The CDR3 DNA is TGTGCCAGCAGTGGTCTGGGGGGTCCTAACTATGGCTACACCTTC.

This clonotype was seen a few times. The chain uses TRBV19 and TRBJ1-1, with D tentatively TRBD1 (5 bases). This CDR3 spans 13 amino acids. The germline gives CDR1 LNHDA, CDR2 SQIVND (reference sequence). Trimming shortened V by 3 bases and J by 3 bases, and 8 bases separated the two germline ends. The chain's CDR3 is CASSISRDTEAFF. DNA for the CDR3: TGTGCCAGTAGTATTTCCAGGGACACTGAAGCTTTCTTT.

This clonotype was observed a handful of times. One end of the junction varies from germline; a read error may be responsible. The chain couples TRBV18 to TRBJ2-1; 7 bases fit TRBD2. Germline V gene sequence: CDR1 KGHSH, CDR2 LQKENI. CDR3 length equals 15 residues. The CDR3 sequence: CAGSYRDYQYNEQFF. The DNA for the CDR3 is TGTGCCGGCTCTTACCGGGACTACCAATACAATGAGCAGTTCTTC.

This chain links TRBV6-2 or TRBV6-3 with TRBJ2-1; 10 nucleotides line up with TRBD2. The ends lost 4 bases at V and 2 bases at J; junction bases unmatched: 2. Germline CDR1 and CDR2: MNHEY and SVGEGT. The CDR3 has 15 amino acids. CDR3 DNA sequence: TGTGCCAGCAGTTCTAGCGGGAGCGCCTACAATGAGCAGTTCTTC. Translated: CASSSSGSAYNEQFF.

This clonotype was seen ten or more times. The rearrangement joins TRBV20-1 to TRBJ2-7; 10 bases align to TRBD2. The V segment lost 5 bases and the J segment 0 bases; nucleotides outside the gene matches: 7. CDR3 length equals 15 residues. From germline, CDR1 is DFQATT and CDR2 SNEGSKA (reference sequence). CDR3 sequence reads: CSAEAGTSVSYEQYF. As DNA, the CDR3 is TGCAGTGCTGAAGCCGGGACTAGCGTCTCCTACGAGCAGTACTTC.

This clonotype turned up a few times. V gene TRBV3-1 combines with J gene TRBJ2-1; the match to TRBD2 covers 7 bases. J gave up 2 bases and V 4 bases, and 17 bases lay outside the gene matches. Germline CDR1 is LGHDT and CDR2 is YNNKEL (reference sequence). The CDR3 contains 19 residues. The CDR3 DNA reads as TGTGCCAGCAGCCCCACCAACCGTGGAGGGAGGGCCCCCTACAATGAGCAGTTCTTC. It is translated as CASSPTNRGGRAPYNEQFF.

The chain has TRBV9 and TRBJ2-1; D call uncertain. Germline CDR1 reads SGDLS; CDR2 reads YYNGEE. Trimming took off 0 bases at V and 0 bases at J, with 13 bases between the two ends. The CDR3 extends over 17 amino acids. The CDR3 sequence is CASSVAAARNSYNEQFF. CDR3 DNA: TGTGCCAGCAGCGTAGCGGCAGCGAGGAACTCCTACAATGAGCAGTTCTTC. The complete variable domain, with remaining parts taken from reference TRBV9 and TRBJ2-1, reads DSGVTQTPKHLITATGQRVTLRCSPRSGDLSVYWYQQSLDQGLQFLIQYYNGEERAKGNILERFSAQQFPDLHSELNLSSLELGDSALYFCASSVAAARNSYNEQFFGPGTRLTVL.

As to this clonotype: It may be a read error: a sequence one base away is much more abundant. V is TRBV18 and J is TRBJ2-3; weak D call: TRBD1 (6 bases). Trimming shortened V by 2 bases and J by 3 bases, and 12 bases separated the two germline ends. Germline CDR1 KGHSH, CDR2 LQKENI. CDR3 length: 15 residues. The CDR3 protein is CASSPSNRATDTQYF. DNA for the CDR3: TGTGCCAGCTCACCATCTAACAGGGCTACAGATACGCAGTATTTT.

This clonotype was seen repeatedly, ten times or more. This sequence joins TRBV7-2 and TRBJ2-7, with no clear D. Germline V gene lookup returns CDR1 SGHTA and CDR2 FQGNSA. The CDR3 runs to 14 residues. Trimming took 6 bases from V and 3 from J, leaving 15 bases between them. The CDR3 bases are TGTGCCAGCAGTTACCCTTTGATTGGCTACGAGCAGTACTTC. Translated: CASSYPLIGYEQYF.

This clonotype came up many times. The V gene is TRBV30, the J gene TRBJ2-1; D unresolved. The germline CDR1 and CDR2 sequences are GTSNPN and SVGIG (reference sequence). The CDR3 covers 14 residues. Trimming took off 0 bases at V and 3 bases at J, with 9 bases between the two ends. CDR3 sequence reads: CAWSVGLNYNEQFF. The CDR3 DNA reads as TGTGCCTGGAGTGTAGGGCTAAACTACAATGAGCAGTTCTTC.

There are a few counts of this clonotype. This chain uses TRBV29-1 with TRBJ1-2, with a weak D call TRBD1 (6 bases). CDR1 SQVTM and CDR2 ANQGSEA come from the germline V gene. V was pared by 7 bases and J by 8 bases, with 26 bases between. The CDR3 is 15 amino acids. As DNA, the CDR3 is TGCAGCGCCCGGTACCCTAGCAGGGGATACGACGGCTACACCTTC. This encodes CSARYPSRGYDGYTF.

This clonotype was detected many times. The CDR3 loop is CASSISVAGANYGYTF. The CDR3, as DNA: TGTGCCAGCAGCATCTCGGTGGCAGGGGCTAACTATGGCTACACCTTC. The chain employs TRBV13 and TRBJ1-2; D perhaps matches TRBD1 (6 bases). Germline-derived CDR1 and CDR2 are PRHDT and FYEKMQ (reference sequence). Trimming pared 5 bases from V and 0 bases from J, leaving 16 bases between. This CDR3 spans 16 amino acids.

Ten or more counts support this clonotype. The chain employs TRBV6-1 and TRBJ1-1; 8 bases fit TRBD1. This CDR3 is built from 14 residues. Germline lookup yields CDR1 MNHNS and CDR2 SASEGT. With 4 bases clipped from V and 4 bases from J, the junction kept 5 bases outside the gene matches. The CDR3 is CASSGRQGSTEAFF. CDR3 nucleotides: TGTGCCAGCAGTGGGAGACAGGGGAGCACTGAAGCTTTCTTT.

This sequence joins TRBV5-6 and TRBJ1-3; D is unclear. V lost 2 bases to trimming and J lost 5 bases, with 26 bases between them. Germline CDR1 reads SGHDT; CDR2 reads YYEEEE. This CDR3 has 19 amino acids. The CDR3 sequence is CASSFLSGPREEPRNTIYF. CDR3 DNA: TGTGCCAGCAGCTTTTTGTCAGGTCCGAGGGAGGAACCTCGAAACACCATATATTTT.

The chain uses TRBV24-1 and TRBJ2-5; weak D call: TRBD1 (5 bases). The germline CDR1 and CDR2 sequences are KGHDR and SFDVKD. The germline V and J ends were trimmed by 2 bases and 3 bases, with 15 bases remaining between them. CDR3 length: 16 amino acids. For the CDR3, the DNA is TGTGCCACCAGTGATTACACAGGCGGTCGTAAAGAGACCCAGTACTTC. Translating it yields CATSDYTGGRKETQYF.

This clonotype occurred many times. J is TRBJ2-7 and V is TRBV6-2 or TRBV6-3; D is ambiguous. The CDR3 contains 11 residues. Germline lookup yields CDR1 MNHEY and CDR2 SVGEGT. Trimming shortened V by 5 bases and J by 6 bases, and 8 bases separated the two germline ends. DNA for the CDR3: TGTGCCAGCAGTCGCAGAACCGAGCAGTACTTC. It encodes CASSRRTEQYF.

This clonotype has a count of ten or more. The gene calls are TRBV7-9 and TRBJ2-1; 11 positions match TRBD2. Germline V gene lookup returns CDR1 SEHNR and CDR2 FQNEAQ (reference sequence). There are 15 residues in the CDR3. Trimming at V came to 2 bases and at J to 9 bases, leaving 6 bases not matched to a gene. The CDR3 DNA sequence: TGTGCCAGCAGCTTAAATAAACTAGCGGGAGTTGAGCAGTTCTTC. Its protein product is CASSLNKLAGVEQFF.

Details on this clonotype: A clone one base away is much larger, so this may be a read error. This chain links TRBV20-1 with TRBJ1-1; the D is unclear. This CDR3 comprises 12 residues. Germline V gene data show CDR1 as DFQATT and CDR2 as SNEGSKA (reference sequence). V lost 6 bases, J lost 3 bases, and 11 bases lay in between. This CDR3 is CSAAVVYTEAFF. CDR3 nucleotides: TGCAGTGCCGCAGTGGTGTACACTGAAGCTTTCTTT.

The rearrangement joins TRBV15 to TRBJ2-3; D gene uncertain. This CDR3 has 12 amino acids. Germline-derived CDR1 and CDR2 are LNHNV and YYDKDF (reference sequence). The V gene lost 3 bases and the J gene lost 4 bases, with 5 bases spanning the gap. The CDR3 coding sequence is TGTGCCACCAGCAGGGGCTCAGATACGCAGTATTTT. Translating gives CATSRGSDTQYF.

The rearrangement joins TRBV12-3 or TRBV12-4 to TRBJ2-5, with a weak D call TRBD2 (5 bases). The CDR3 extends over 15 amino acids. V was pared by 5 bases and J by 5 bases, with 18 bases between. The CDR3 is CASSREIKTVETQYF. In nucleotides, the CDR3 is TGTGCCAGCAGTCGGGAAATAAAAACTGTGGAGACCCAGTACTTC.

This clonotype was counted only a few times. A much larger clone lies a single base off, so this may be a read error. Likely a read error: the CDR3 ends without its conserved phenylalanine or tryptophan. This sequence joins TRBV7-2 and TRBJ2-1, with D perhaps assigned TRBD1 or TRBD2 (5 bases each). Germline-derived CDR1 and CDR2 are SGHTA and FQGNSA. CDR3 size: 14 residues. V was clipped by 0 bases and J by 6 bases, with 9 bases between them. CDR3 sequence: CASSLAGDVNEQFV. The CDR3 region has the DNA TGTGCCAGCAGCTTAGCGGGGGACGTCAATGAGCAGTTCGTC.

Details on this clonotype: A read error may be the cause here, since a much bigger clone is one base away. The conserved phenylalanine or tryptophan normally closing the CDR3 is absent here, so this likely arose from a read error. The chain joins TRBV15 to TRBJ2-7, with 9 bases lining up with TRBD1. Trimming at V came to 6 bases and at J to 1 base, leaving 4 bases not matched to a gene. CDR1 and CDR2 (germline): LNHNV, YYDKDF (reference sequence). The CDR3 sequence is 14 residues long. CDR3 in amino acids: CATSPDRGSYEQYL. The CDR3 DNA reads as TGTGCCACCAGTCCGGACAGGGGTTCCTACGAGCAGTACCTC.

On this clonotype: One end of the junction varies from germline; a read error may be responsible. The chain couples TRBV27 to TRBJ1-5; possible D gene TRBD1, 6 bases. CDR3 length: 15 residues. The germline gives CDR1 MNHEY, CDR2 SMNVEV (reference sequence). DNA of the CDR3: TGTGCCAGCAGTTTAAGGGGGAATAGCGATCAGCCCCAGCATTTT. Protein product: CASSLRGNSDQPQHF.

This clonotype was picked up a small number of times. The J gene is TRBJ2-1, the V gene TRBV19; 9 nucleotides match TRBD2. In germline, CDR1 is LNHDA, CDR2 SQIVND (reference sequence). V shed 4 bases, J shed 9 bases, and the junction held 7 bases outside the gene matches. The CDR3 covers 14 residues. Here the CDR3 reads CASSTSGTVGEQFF. In nucleotides, the CDR3 is TGTGCCAGTAGTACTAGCGGGACTGTTGGTGAGCAGTTCTTC.

This clonotype was seen repeatedly, ten times or more. J is TRBJ1-2 and V is TRBV5-6; the D gene is possibly TRBD1 (6 bases). V shed 0 bases and J shed 4 bases, with 10 bases lying between them. CDR3 length: 14 residues. Germline assignment: CDR1 SGHDT and CDR2 YYEEEE. The CDR3 region has the DNA TGTGCCAGCAGCTTGGGGACAGTCCTCTATGGCTACACCTTC. It is translated as CASSLGTVLYGYTF.

Ten or more counts support this clonotype. The chain combines TRBV12-3 or TRBV12-4 with TRBJ1-5; the match to TRBD1 covers 9 bases. With V trimmed by 5 bases and J by 3 bases, 2 bases remained unmatched. The CDR3 is 14 residues long. The CDR3 region is CASSGTGINQPQHF. CDR3 nucleotides: TGTGCCAGCAGTGGGACAGGGATCAATCAGCCCCAGCATTTT.

This clonotype was detected many times. The CDR3 coding sequence is TGCAGTGCTAAAGACGGGAACTCCTACAATGAGCAGTTCTTC. This sequence encodes CSAKDGNSYNEQFF. V is TRBV20-1 and J is TRBJ2-1; D perhaps matches TRBD2 (5 bases). Germline loops: CDR1 DFQATT, CDR2 SNEGSKA (reference sequence). The V end lost 4 bases, the J end lost 0 bases, and 10 bases lay between the germline ends. The CDR3 is 14 amino acids.